A single TCR beta chain is shown here with its context. Its target is unknown. This specimen comes from a study of shared clonotypes between healthy human individuals. Study-wide points: Generally, naive subsets came out with larger estimated richness than memory subsets. Sequencing depth was expected to affect clonotype sharing among donors.

For each subset, genomic DNA was distributed in equal portions over several immunoSEQ plates. Assay: immunoSEQ multiplex PCR; the TCRdb copy retains only in-frame clones and omits some. The data show roughly 2.5 million clones, with roughly 92% seen just once and about 0.13% held by the top ten. CDR3 size: 15 residues. Germline CDR1 reads SGHRS; CDR2 reads YFSETQ. J lost 4 bases, V lost 4 bases, and 7 bases had no gene match. Among the donors, all were Caucasian adults who lived in Nashville, Tennessee. The rearrangement uses TRBV5-1 and TRBJ2-2, with 7 bases matching TRBD1. Sequenced: naive CD4+ T cells sorted from blood. Subset denoted: CD45RA+ positively selected. This clonotype originated in a man in his late teens or twenties in good health. CDR3 nucleotide sequence: TGCGCCAGCAGCACAACAGGGGTTCCCACCGGGGAGCTGTTTTTT. Its protein product is CASSTTGVPTGELFF.